This is a list of T cell receptor beta chains from one sample in a study of blood T cell repertoires in COVID-19. Generated by immunoSEQ multiplex PCR, the TCRdb table keeps only in-frame clones and is missing some. The data hold fewer than 300,000 clones, with under 90% observed a single time. Specimen: PBMCs or T cells enriched from blood (not recorded which). The receptors come from a man aged 18 to 30 who had recovered from COVID-19. Each CDR3 is given with its conserved first and last residue. Each record gives: clone size, D gene, J gene, V gene, CDR3 DNA, CDR3 protein. A D gene is named only where the DNA matches it firmly. Only part of the rows carry a size: once, few, many, or a class if the clone is expanded.

once	NA	TRBJ1-6	TRBV6-5	TGTGCCAGCAGTCACCGACAGCCTTATAATTCACCCCTCCACTTT	CASSHRQPYNSPLHF
NA	TRBD2	TRBJ2-1	TRBV6-5	TGTGCCAGCAGTTACACGGGGGGACGGGCCCTCTTC	CASSYTGGRALF
few	NA	TRBJ2-7	TRBV19	TGTGCCAGCCAGTGGGACGCGGGGAGCTACGAGCAGTACTTC	CASQWDAGSYEQYF
few	TRBD1	TRBJ2-7	TRBV6-5	TGTGCCAGCAGTTACTACAGGGGGCTTTACGAGCAGTACTTC	CASSYYRGLYEQYF
NA	NA	TRBJ2-2	TRBV18	TGTGCCAGCTCACCACCGGGCGGGGCCGGGGAGCTGTTTTTT	CASSPPGGAGELFF
NA	TRBD1	TRBJ1-2	TRBV9	TGTGCCAGCAGCGTAGCTTCGACAGGGGGCGCCTTCGGCTATGGCTACACCTTC	CASSVASTGGAFGYGYTF
NA	TRBD1	TRBJ1-1	TRBV10-3	TGTGCCATCAGACCCGGGACAGGGAACACTGAAGCTTTCTTT	CAIRPGTGNTEAFF
NA	TRBD2	TRBJ2-3	TRBV19	TGTGCCAGTAGCGGGAGGTCCCACACAGATACGCAGTATTTT	CASSGRSHTDTQYF
once	NA	TRBJ1-1	TRBV18	TGTGCCAGCTCAGTCAGGGAGAACACTGAAGCTTTCTTT	CASSVRENTEAFF
NA	NA	TRBJ2-7	TRBV5-5	TGTGCCAGCAGCTTGCCGTCGTCTTACGAGCAGTACTTC	CASSLPSSYEQYF
few	NA	TRBJ1-5	TRBV4-1	TGCGCCAGCAGCCAAGAAGGACACCTGATGAATCAGCCCCAGCATTTT	CASSQEGHLMNQPQHF
NA	NA	TRBJ2-1	TRBV29-1	TGCAGCGTTGACGGCAGACTAGGGAATGAGCAGTTCTTC	CSVDGRLGNEQFF
NA	TRBD1	TRBJ1-3	TRBV5-1	TGCGCCAGCAGCGTACAGGGGGCGTCAGGAGGAAACACCATATATTTT	CASSVQGASGGNTIYF
NA	NA	TRBJ1-2	TRBV28	TGTGCCAGCAGTTTCCTAACAGGGCATTCTTATGGCTACACCTTC	CASSFLTGHSYGYTF
NA	TRBD2	TRBJ2-5	TRBV7-9	TGTGCCAGCAGCGGAAGTGGGCTAGCGGTGCGGGAAGAGACCCAGTACTTC	CASSGSGLAVREETQYF
NA	NA	TRBJ2-1	TRBV7-9	TGTGCCAGCAGCTTGACAGGAAGCTCCTACAATGAGCAGTTCTTC	CASSLTGSSYNEQFF
NA	TRBD1	TRBJ2-7	TRBV5-6	TGTGCCAGCGCTCCCCCACCCGGACAGGGGGCCGGAGAGCAGTACTTC	CASAPPPGQGAGEQYF
once	TRBD2	TRBJ2-4	TRBV14	TGTGCCAGCAGCCAAGGGGCTAGCGGGTATTATAGCATTCAGTACTTC	CASSQGASGYYSIQYF
NA	NA	TRBJ1-1	TRBV28	TGTGCCAGCAGCCGCCCCCGGGTCGTAAACACTGAGGCTTTCTTT	CASSRPRVVNTEAFF
once	NA	TRBJ2-3	TRBV2	TGTGCCAGCAGTGCGAGTACGCAGTATTTT	CASSASTQYF
NA	TRBD2	TRBJ2-5	TRBV18	TGTGCCAGCTCACCACCAGCGGGAGTGGAGGAGACCCAGTACTTC	CASSPPAGVEETQYF
few	TRBD1	TRBJ1-1	TRBV6-5	TGTGCCTCTTCCCACAGGGGTTTGAACACTGAAGCTTTCTTT	CASSHRGLNTEAFF
once	TRBD2	TRBJ2-7	TRBV28	TGTGCCAGCACCCTTAGGACGGGACTAGCGGGAGGAAAGCAGTACTTC	CASTLRTGLAGGKQYF
NA	NA	TRBJ1-5	TRBV30	TGTGCCTGGAGTGTACAGCAGGGTAGTCAGCCCCAGCATTTT	CAWSVQQGSQPQHF
once	NA	TRBJ1-6	TRBV4-1	TGCGCCAGCAGCCAAGTCCCAGTAAATTCACCCCTCCACTTT	CASSQVPVNSPLHF
NA	NA	TRBJ1-1	TRBV6-5	TGTGCCAGCAGTTACTCGGTTCAGGGGAGTGAAGCTTTCTTT	CASSYSVQGSEAFF
NA	TRBD2	TRBJ2-5	TRBV30	TGTGCCTGGGGACTAGCGGGGGAGACCCAGTACTTC	CAWGLAGETQYF
NA	NA	TRBJ1-4	TRBV7-9	TGTGCCAGCACCGCGGGGGCAGTCTGGGGTGAAAAACTGTTTTTT	CASTAGAVWGEKLFF
NA	NA	TRBJ1-4	TRBV6-1	TGTGCCAGCAGTGAAGCGCTTGGTCTAAATGAAAAACTGTTTTTT	CASSEALGLNEKLFF
NA	NA	TRBJ1-1	TRBV27	TGTGCCAGCAGTATGCAGGGAGGCTTGGCTTTCTTT	CASSMQGGLAFF
once	TRBD1	TRBJ1-2	TRBV7-9	TGTGCCAGCAGCTCCGGGACAGGGGTTTCCAACACCTTC	CASSSGTGVSNTF
once	TRBD2	TRBJ2-5	TRBV11-2	TGTGCCAGCAGCAAGCACCTAGAGCTAGCGGGGCAAGAGACCCAGTACTTC	CASSKHLELAGQETQYF
NA	TRBD1	TRBJ2-7	TRBV5-1	TGCGCCAGCAGCTTGGCGGGACAGGGGTCTATCGAGCAGTACTTC	CASSLAGQGSIEQYF
NA	NA	TRBJ1-4	TRBV5-6	TGTGCCAGCAGCTTGACACCCGGGAATGAAAAACTGTTTTTT	CASSLTPGNEKLFF
once	NA	TRBJ2-5	TRBV15	TGTGCCACCAGACCAGCTAGCCCTCGAGAGACCCAGTACTTC	CATRPASPRETQYF
few	TRBD1	TRBJ1-5	TRBV2	TGTGCCAGCAGTCAGACAGGGGGCCTTCAGCCCCAGCATTTT	CASSQTGGLQPQHF
NA	NA	TRBJ1-4	TRBV12-5	TGTGCTAGTGGTTTGGTATCCAGGATTAATGAAAAACTGTTTTTT	CASGLVSRINEKLFF
NA	TRBD2	TRBJ2-1	TRBV28	TGTGCCAGCACCTCGGGAGGTAATTCCTACAATGAGCAGTTCTTC	CASTSGGNSYNEQFF
NA	NA	TRBJ2-1	TRBV11-2	TGTGCCAGCAGCTTAGACAGGGAAAATGAGCAGTTCTTC	CASSLDRENEQFF
NA	TRBD2	TRBJ2-7	TRBV2	TGTGCCAGCAGAACCGGGACTAGCGCCTACGAGCAGTACTTC	CASRTGTSAYEQYF
NA	NA	TRBJ1-5	TRBV6-5	TGTGCCAGCAGTTACTCTCGGGGGAATCAGCCCCAGCATTTT	CASSYSRGNQPQHF
NA	NA	TRBJ1-5	TRBV7-9	TGTGCCAGCAGCTTAGAGGGGCTCGCGAGCAATCAGCCCCAGCATTTT	CASSLEGLASNQPQHF
NA	NA	TRBJ1-6	TRBV6-1	TGTGCCAGCAGTGAAGTTGGCACGTATAATTCACCCCTCCACTTT	CASSEVGTYNSPLHF
NA	NA	TRBJ1-1	TRBV12-3/TRBV12-4	TGTGCCAGCAGCCGGGGACTGAATGAAGCTTTCTTT	CASSRGLNEAFF
NA	TRBD1	TRBJ2-1	TRBV28	TGTGCCAGCTTCCCTGCCGCGACAGGGAAAAATGAGCAGTTCTTC	CASFPAATGKNEQFF
NA	TRBD2	TRBJ2-1	TRBV2	TGTGCCAGCACCCAAGGACTAGCGGACTACAATGAGCAGTTCTTC	CASTQGLADYNEQFF
NA	NA	TRBJ2-3	TRBV3-1/TRBV3-2	TGTGCCAGCAGCCCGGGACAAGGAAGTCGCACAGATACGCAGTATTTT	CASSPGQGSRTDTQYF
NA	NA	TRBJ1-5	TRBV5-1	TGCGCCAGCAGCCCTACAGGGCTCAATCAGCCCCAGCATTTT	CASSPTGLNQPQHF
NA	TRBD1	TRBJ1-2	TRBV28	TGTGCCAGCAGTTTACCCGGGACAGGGTATGGCTACACCTTC	CASSLPGTGYGYTF